These T cell receptor beta chains were read from a single sample in a study of beta chain features in type 1 diabetes. The protocol was immunoSEQ multiplex PCR, while the TCRdb copy is restricted to in-frame clones and leaves out a portion. There are about 140,000 clones in the sample; roughly 10% occur only once, and about 0.6% lies in the top ten. The material sequenced was central memory CD4+ T cells from blood. These receptors were taken from a woman between 40 and 55 years old in good health. CDR3s include the opening cysteine and the closing phenylalanine or tryptophan. The D gene is left open where the match is weak. The size of a clone is reported for some rows only, either as once, few or many, or as a class for expanded clones.

v_call	j_call	clone_size	d_call	cdr3_length	cdr3_nt	cdr3_aa
TRBV5-8	TRBJ2-6	.	.	15	TGTGCCAGCAGCCAACAGAGTTCTGGGGCCAACGTCCTGACTTTC	CASSQQSSGANVLTF
TRBV7-2	TRBJ2-7	few	.	13	TGTGCCAGCAGCTTAGTGTCAACCTACGAGCAGTACTTC	CASSLVSTYEQYF
TRBV11-2	TRBJ2-7	many	TRBD1	15	TGTGCCAGCAGCTCCTACAGGGGGCAAGCCTACGAGCAGTACTTC	CASSSYRGQAYEQYF
TRBV7-9	TRBJ1-1	few	.	14	TGTGCCAGCAGCCCCGACAGAGGAAACACTGAAGCTTTCTTT	CASSPDRGNTEAFF
TRBV4-1	TRBJ2-3	.	.	12	TGCGCCAGCAGCCAACCACTAGATACGCAGTATTTT	CASSQPLDTQYF
TRBV2	TRBJ2-2	.	TRBD2	15	TGTGCCAGCAGTGGGGGACTAGCGGGCACCGGGGAGCTGTTTTTT	CASSGGLAGTGELFF
TRBV18	TRBJ2-5	many	.	15	TGTGCCAGCTCACCAGAGGGCAGCCTACCGGGGACCCAGTACTTC	CASSPEGSLPGTQYF
TRBV6-5	TRBJ1-6	few	.	13	TGTGCCAGCAAAGGCAGGGCTAATTCACCCCTCCACTTT	CASKGRANSPLHF
TRBV7-8	TRBJ2-2	.	.	16	TGTGCCAGCAGCTTATTGAGACCCGGGGGCACCGGGGAGCTGTTTTTT	CASSLLRPGGTGELFF
TRBV2	TRBJ1-6	.	.	15	TGTGCCAGCAGTGAAACCGGGAGTGCTAATTCACCCCTCCACTTT	CASSETGSANSPLHF
TRBV9	TRBJ2-2	few	TRBD2	15	TGTGCCAGCAGCGTAGGCGGGGGGGCCACCCGGGAGCTGTTTTTT	CASSVGGGATRELFF
TRBV10-1	TRBJ2-3	few	.	13	TGCGCCAGCAGTGAGGGAGGGACAGATACGCAGTATTTT	CASSEGGTDTQYF
TRBV5-1	TRBJ2-3	few	.	13	TGCGCCAGCAGCAGCACAGGCACAGATACGCAGTATTTT	CASSSTGTDTQYF
TRBV11-2	TRBJ2-6	few	.	17	TGTGCCAGCATAATGGGTAGGGGGTACTCTGGGGCCAACGTCCTGACTTTC	CASIMGRGYSGANVLTF
TRBV19	TRBJ2-5	few	.	14	TGTGCCACCTCGAGGGGGCTAGCGACCGAGACCCAGTACTTC	CATSRGLATETQYF
TRBV29-1	TRBJ2-1	.	TRBD1	13	TGCAGCGTAAGCCGGGACAGGAGTGATGAGCAGTTCTTC	CSVSRDRSDEQFF
TRBV5-1	TRBJ2-5	few	.	14	TGCGCCAGCAGCTTGGGGGGCCAGCAAGAGACCCAGTACTTC	CASSLGGQQETQYF
TRBV18	TRBJ2-7	.	TRBD1	15	TGTGCCAGCTCACCACAGGGACAGGTCTCCTACGAGCAGTACTTC	CASSPQGQVSYEQYF
TRBV2	TRBJ2-5	few	TRBD2	16	TGTGCCAGCAGCAATAACCACCTTTCGCGGGGGGAGACCCAGTACTTC	CASSNNHLSRGETQYF
TRBV18	TRBJ2-1	.	TRBD2	14	TGTGCCAGCTCCCCGACTAGCGGGAACAATGAGCAGTTCTTC	CASSPTSGNNEQFF
TRBV11-2	TRBJ2-1	.	TRBD1	15	TGTGCCAGCAGCCCCGGGGACAGGGTAATAAGTGAGCAGTTCTTC	CASSPGDRVISEQFF
TRBV19	TRBJ2-1	.	TRBD1	18	TGTGCCAGTAGTAAGGATGTTTCCGGACAGGGGGTCTACAATGAGCAGTTCTTC	CASSKDVSGQGVYNEQFF
TRBV5-6	TRBJ2-4	.	TRBD1	14	TGTGCCAGCAGCGAGACGACAGGGTCAAACATTCAGTACTTC	CASSETTGSNIQYF
TRBV6-5	TRBJ1-2	.	.	12	TGTGCCAGCAGTATGAACTCCTATGGCTACACCTTC	CASSMNSYGYTF
TRBV12-5	TRBJ1-6	few	.	15	TGTGCTAGTGGTTCAGGGTGGGGGCACAATTCACCCCTCCACTTT	CASGSGWGHNSPLHF
TRBV2	TRBJ2-2	few	.	17	TGTGCCAGAAGAAAGACCCCCGGGACAACGAACACCGGGGAGCTGTTTTTT	CARRKTPGTTNTGELFF
TRBV29-1	TRBJ1-2	few	.	13	TGCAGCGTTGTGGCAGGGGTAGAAAGTGGCTACACCTTC	CSVVAGVESGYTF
TRBV6-5	TRBJ2-7	.	TRBD1	14	TGTGCCAGCAGTGGGACAGGGAGCTCCTACGAGCAGTACTTC	CASSGTGSSYEQYF
TRBV29-1	TRBJ1-5	few	TRBD1	15	TGCAGCGCTGTTCCCGGGACAGATAGCAATCAGCCCCAGCATTTT	CSAVPGTDSNQPQHF
TRBV9	TRBJ2-1	few	TRBD1	15	TGTGCCAGCAGCGCAGAACAGGGGACCTACAATGAGCAGTTCTTC	CASSAEQGTYNEQFF
TRBV19	TRBJ2-7	few	TRBD2	16	TGTGCCAGTAGTACGCCGACTAGCGGGAGCTCCTACGAGCAGTACTTC	CASSTPTSGSSYEQYF
TRBV11-2	TRBJ1-3	few	.	15	TGTGCCAGCAGCCCGTCCGGGACTCAAGGAAACACCATATATTTT	CASSPSGTQGNTIYF
TRBV29-1	TRBJ1-1	.	.	13	TGCAGCGTTGGGGCTGGGACTCCTATGGAAGCTTTCTTT	CSVGAGTPMEAFF
TRBV29-1	TRBJ1-3	.	.	14	TGCAGCGTTGAATACTCGGGGGGAGGAGGCACCATATATTTT	CSVEYSGGGGTIYF
TRBV19	TRBJ1-2	.	.	12	TGTGCCTCCCGGGACACTAACTATGGCTACACCTTC	CASRDTNYGYTF
TRBV6-1	TRBJ1-2	.	.	15	TGTGCCAGCAGGCAAGGGGAACAGTCTGACTATGGCTACACCTTC	CASRQGEQSDYGYTF
TRBV27	TRBJ1-6	.	TRBD1	18	TGTGCCACCACGAGGCAAAGATCTGGGACAGGGGTCAATTCACCCCTCCACTTT	CATTRQRSGTGVNSPLHF
TRBV11-2	TRBJ2-3	.	.	14	TGTGCCAGCAGCCTCGGACAGTTCACAGATACGCAGTATTTT	CASSLGQFTDTQYF
TRBV6-1	TRBJ2-2	few	.	12	TGTGCTCACCAGGGTGAATCCGGGGAGCTGTTTTTT	CAHQGESGELFF
TRBV14	TRBJ2-3	few	TRBD2	16	TGTGCCAGCAGCTCCTGGACTAGCGGGAGCACAGATACGCAGTATTTT	CASSSWTSGSTDTQYF
TRBV5-4	TRBJ2-5	.	.	12	TGTGCCAGCAGCTTGGCCGCGGGTGGCAAGTACTTC	CASSLAAGGKYF
TRBV6-1	TRBJ2-3	few	.	14	TGTGCCAGCAGTGAAATTGCGGGCACAGATACGCAGTATTTT	CASSEIAGTDTQYF
TRBV11-2	TRBJ1-4	few	TRBD1	16	TGTGCCAGCAGCCCTGGACAGGGGGGAGTGAATGAAAAACTGTTTTTT	CASSPGQGGVNEKLFF
TRBV6-6	TRBJ2-2	.	TRBD1	16	TGTGCCAGCAGTTTGAACGGACAGGCCAACACCGGGGAGCTGTTTTTT	CASSLNGQANTGELFF
TRBV4-1	TRBJ2-7	.	.	15	TGCGCCAGCAGCCAATACGGCAGGGGGAGGTACGAGCAGTACTTC	CASSQYGRGRYEQYF
TRBV7-8	TRBJ2-1	.	.	19	TGTGCCAGCAGCTTAGTCTCACTCTTTGGGGGCGCACCCCAACACGAGCAGTTCTTC	CASSLVSLFGGAPQHEQFF
TRBV6-5	TRBJ1-5	few	.	14	TGTGCCAGCAGAAACGGGGGAAGCAATCAGCCCCAGCATTTT	CASRNGGSNQPQHF